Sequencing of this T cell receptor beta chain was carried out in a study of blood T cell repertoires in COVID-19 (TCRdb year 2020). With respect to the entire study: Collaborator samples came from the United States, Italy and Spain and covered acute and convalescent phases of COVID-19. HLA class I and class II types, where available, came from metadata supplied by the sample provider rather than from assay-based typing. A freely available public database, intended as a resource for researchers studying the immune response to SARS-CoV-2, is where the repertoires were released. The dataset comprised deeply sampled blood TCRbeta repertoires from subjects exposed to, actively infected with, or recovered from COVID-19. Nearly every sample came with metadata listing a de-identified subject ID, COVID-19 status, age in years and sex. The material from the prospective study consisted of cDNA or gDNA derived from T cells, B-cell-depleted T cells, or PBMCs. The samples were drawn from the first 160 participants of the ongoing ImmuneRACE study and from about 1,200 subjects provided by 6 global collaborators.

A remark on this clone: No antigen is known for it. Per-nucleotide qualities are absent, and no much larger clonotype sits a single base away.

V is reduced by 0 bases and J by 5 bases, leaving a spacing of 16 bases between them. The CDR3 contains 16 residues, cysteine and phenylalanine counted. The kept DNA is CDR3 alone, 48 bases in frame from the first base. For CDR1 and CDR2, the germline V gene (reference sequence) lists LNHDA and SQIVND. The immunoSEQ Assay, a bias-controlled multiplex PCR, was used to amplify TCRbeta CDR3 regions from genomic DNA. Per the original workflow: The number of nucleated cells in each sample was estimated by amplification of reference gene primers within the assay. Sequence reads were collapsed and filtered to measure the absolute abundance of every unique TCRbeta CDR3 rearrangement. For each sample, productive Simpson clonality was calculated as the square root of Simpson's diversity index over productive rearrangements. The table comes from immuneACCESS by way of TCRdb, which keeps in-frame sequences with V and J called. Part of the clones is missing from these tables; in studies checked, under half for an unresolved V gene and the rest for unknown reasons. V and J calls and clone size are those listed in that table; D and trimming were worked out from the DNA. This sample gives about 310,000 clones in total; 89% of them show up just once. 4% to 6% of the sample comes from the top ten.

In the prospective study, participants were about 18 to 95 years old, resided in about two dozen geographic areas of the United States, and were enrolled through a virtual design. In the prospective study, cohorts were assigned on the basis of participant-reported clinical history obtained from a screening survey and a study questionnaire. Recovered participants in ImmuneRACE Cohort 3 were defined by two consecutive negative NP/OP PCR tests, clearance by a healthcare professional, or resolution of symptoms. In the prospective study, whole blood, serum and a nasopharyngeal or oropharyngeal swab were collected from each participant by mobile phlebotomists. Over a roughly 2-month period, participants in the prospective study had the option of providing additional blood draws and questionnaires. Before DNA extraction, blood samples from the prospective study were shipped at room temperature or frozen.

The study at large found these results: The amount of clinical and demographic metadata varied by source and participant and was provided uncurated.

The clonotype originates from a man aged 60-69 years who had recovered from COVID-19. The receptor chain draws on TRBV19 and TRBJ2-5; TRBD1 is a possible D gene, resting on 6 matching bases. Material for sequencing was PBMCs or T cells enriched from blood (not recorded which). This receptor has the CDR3 CASSIDLSRGRETQYF. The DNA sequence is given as TGTGCCAGTAGTATAGATCTGAGCAGGGGCAGGGAGACCCAGTACTTC.